These 4 T cell receptor beta chains were sequenced from one sample in a study of blood T cells in healthy people across ages. Primed by a sample-barcoded 5' primer and a J-beta primer mix, a second PCR proceeded for about 6 to 12 cycles. TCRdb processed the 5' RACE reads anew with MiXCR; each CDR3 protein has one entry. The sample carries 1.5 million to 2 million distinct CDR3 sequences, around half recorded once. The sequenced material came from blood. Receptors originate from a woman aged 40 to 50 in good health.

The CDR3 region is CASSRGGAGQLDTQYF. In nucleotides, the CDR3 is TGTGCCAGCAGTCGCGGGGGAGCGGGCCAATTAGATACGCAGTATTTT. The chain has TRBV7-2 and TRBJ2-3; 7 bases fit TRBD2. CDR3 length: 16 residues. Germline V CDR1 and CDR2: SGHTA, FQGNSA. With V trimmed by 6 bases and J by 5 bases, 14 bases remained unmatched.

This clonotype appeared a few times. The J gene is TRBJ2-3, the V gene TRBV15; D may be TRBD1 (6 bases). V was clipped by 0 bases and J by 1 base, with 8 bases between them. Germline V lookup: CDR1 LNHNV, CDR2 YYDKDF (reference sequence). The CDR3 has 15 residues. CDR3 sequence reads: CATSRDQGRTDTQYF. CDR3 bases: TGTGCCACCAGCAGAGATCAGGGGCGCACAGATACGCAGTATTTT.

This clonotype has only a few counts. V and J are TRBV7-6 and TRBJ2-7; D may correspond to TRBD1 or TRBD2 (6 bases each). Trimming left V 0 bases short and J 2 bases short, with 11 bases between. Germline CDR1 SGHVS, CDR2 FNYEAQ. The CDR3 is 15 residues long. The CDR3: CASSLAGGSPYEQYF. Written as DNA, the CDR3 is TGTGCCAGCAGCTTAGCAGGGGGGAGCCCCTACGAGCAGTACTTC.

This sequence joins TRBV2 and TRBJ2-4, with a possible D match to TRBD2 (6 bases). The CDR3 covers 13 residues. V lost 10 bases and J 4 bases, leaving 14 bases between the germline ends. Germline V gives CDR1 SNHLY, CDR2 FYNNEI. The CDR3 DNA reads TGTGCCACCGCGGGACCAGCAAAAAACATTCAGTACTTC. Its translation: CATAGPAKNIQYF.